These 20 T cell receptor beta chains originate from one sample sequenced in a study of blood T cell repertoires in COVID-19. Libraries were prepared by immunoSEQ multiplex PCR; TCRdb keeps only in-frame clonotypes and omits some of them. The sample consists of 200,000 to 250,000 clones, 90% to 95% of them appearing once. Sequences were obtained from peripheral blood. These receptors all come from a man in his 60s with COVID-19, enrolled during active disease.

The V and J genes are TRBV11-2 and TRBJ2-6; no firm D call. Per germline, CDR1 SGHAT and CDR2 FQNNGV. Trimming stripped 5 bases from V and 1 base from J, with 9 bases between. The CDR3 is 15 residues long. CDR3 nucleotide sequence: TGTGCCAGCAGCATTTGGAGTTCTGGGGCCAACGTCCTGACTTTC. This gives the protein CASSIWSSGANVLTF.

The chain links TRBV4-1 to TRBJ2-4, with D tentatively TRBD2 (5 bases). Trimming removed 0 bases at V and 0 bases at J, with 15 bases between. This CDR3 spans 18 amino acids. Germline V gives CDR1 MGHRA, CDR2 YSYEKL. The CDR3 coding sequence is TGCGCCAGCAGCCAAGAAACGGAGGCCCCGATAGCCAAAAACATTCAGTACTTC. This sequence encodes CASSQETEAPIAKNIQYF.

This chain connects TRBV5-1 to TRBJ2-2; 14 nucleotides agree with TRBD2. The CDR3 covers 16 residues. Germline V gene data show CDR1 as SGHRS and CDR2 as YFSETQ. With V trimmed by 3 bases and J by 5 bases, 3 bases remained unmatched. For the CDR3, the DNA is TGCGCCAGCAGCTGGGGACTAGCGGGAGCAACCGGGGAGCTGTTTTTT. Its translation: CASSWGLAGATGELFF.

This chain joins TRBV2 and TRBJ1-6; no definite D call. Per the germline V gene, CDR1 is SNHLY and CDR2 is FYNNEI. The V end lost 6 bases, the J end lost 9 bases, and 12 bases lay between the germline ends. The CDR3 totals 13 residues. CDR3 DNA: TGTGCCAGCAGGGGCATGGGTGGTTCACCCCTCCACTTT. Its protein product is CASRGMGGSPLHF.

This rearrangement joins TRBV18 to TRBJ1-3, with a tentative D call TRBD1 (5 bases). CDR3 size: 15 residues. The germline V and J ends were trimmed by 3 bases and 0 bases, with 9 bases remaining between them. Germline loops: CDR1 KGHSH, CDR2 LQKENI. Written as DNA, the CDR3 is TGTGCCAGCTCACCGACAGAGGTCTCTGGAAACACCATATATTTT. Amino acids: CASSPTEVSGNTIYF. Filled out from reference TRBV18 and TRBJ1-3, the complete variable domain reads NAGVMQNPRHLVRRRGQEARLRCSPMKGHSHVYWYRQLPEEGLKFMVYLQKENIIDESGMPKERFSAEFPKEGPSILRIQQVVRGDSAAYFCASSPTEVSGNTIYFGEGSWLTVV.

The gene calls are TRBV5-5 and TRBJ1-5; D may be TRBD1 (6 bases). Trimming pared 4 bases from V and 4 bases from J, leaving 15 bases between. This CDR3 has 15 amino acids. CDR1 SGHKS and CDR2 YYEKEE come from the germline V gene (reference sequence). CDR3 sequence reads: CASSPASGVNQPQHF. The CDR3 DNA is TGTGCCAGCAGCCCGGCCTCAGGGGTTAATCAGCCCCAGCATTTT.

This clone was seen just once. The rearrangement links TRBV5-4 to TRBJ1-1; 7 bases fit TRBD1. With 1 base clipped from V and 4 bases from J, the junction kept 4 bases outside the gene matches. There are 14 residues in the CDR3. CDR1 and CDR2 (germline): SGHNT, YYREEE (reference sequence). The CDR3: CASSLYQGGTEAFF. In nucleotides, the CDR3 is TGTGCCAGCAGCTTGTATCAGGGGGGCACTGAAGCTTTCTTT.

This chain joins TRBV19 and TRBJ2-2, with D possibly TRBD1 on 5 matching bases. The CDR3 runs to 15 residues. Germline CDR1 LNHDA, CDR2 SQIVND (reference sequence). The V end lost 1 base, the J end lost 5 bases, and 11 bases lay between the germline ends. CDR3 sequence: CASSIVGVKTGELFF. DNA of the CDR3: TGTGCCAGTAGTATAGTAGGGGTTAAAACCGGGGAGCTGTTTTTT. The full variable domain, with the rest looked up from reference TRBV19 and TRBJ2-2, is DGGITQSPKYLFRKEGQNVTLSCEQNLNHDAMYWYRQDPGQGLRLIYYSQIVNDFQKGDIAEGYSVSREKKESFPLTVTSAQKNPTAFYLCASSIVGVKTGELFFGEGSRLTVL.

The rearrangement uses TRBV5-1 and TRBJ1-6; 7 nucleotides agree with TRBD1. The ends lost 3 bases at V and 12 bases at J; junction bases unmatched: 6. CDR1 and CDR2 from the germline V gene are SGHRS and YFSETQ. This CDR3 has 13 amino acids. The CDR3 loop is CASSYDREGPLHF. The CDR3 DNA reads TGCGCCAGCAGCTACGACAGGGAAGGACCCCTCCACTTT.

This chain joins TRBV9 and TRBJ2-7, with D maybe TRBD2 (6 bases). Germline V CDR1 and CDR2: SGDLS, YYNGEE. The V end lost 5 bases, the J end lost 13 bases, and 16 bases lay between the germline ends. The CDR3 sequence is 11 residues long. The CDR3 sequence is CASRRDPRSYF. The CDR3 DNA is TGTGCCAGCAGGCGGGACCCCCGGTCCTACTTC. Together with reference TRBV9 and TRBJ2-7, the CDR3 gives the full variable domain: DSGVTQTPKHLITATGQRVTLRCSPRSGDLSVYWYQQSLDQGLQFLIQYYNGEERAKGNILERFSAQQFPDLHSELNLSSLELGDSALYFCASRRDPRSYFGPGTRLTVT.

This clone is a singleton in its sample. The chain couples TRBV19 to TRBJ1-1; no definite D call. Trimming shortened V by 5 bases and J by 4 bases, and 8 bases separated the two germline ends. The germline CDR1 and CDR2 sequences are LNHDA and SQIVND (reference sequence). CDR3 size: 12 residues. CDR3 DNA sequence: TGTGCCAGTAGTGAGGGAGGCACTGAAGCTTTCTTT. It translates to CASSEGGTEAFF.

This chain connects TRBV19 to TRBJ2-2; D is perhaps TRBD1 (6 bases). V was cut by 8 bases and J by 3 bases, with 16 bases left in between. Germline assignment: CDR1 LNHDA and CDR2 SQIVND (reference sequence). The CDR3 is 15 amino acids. CDR3 sequence: CASLRTGPDTGELFF. The CDR3 nucleotides are TGTGCCAGTCTCCGTACAGGGCCCGACACCGGGGAGCTGTTTTTT.

The rearrangement links TRBV5-1 to TRBJ2-2, with D maybe TRBD2 (6 bases). V lost 0 bases, J lost 6 bases, and 9 bases lay in between. Looked up from germline, CDR1 is SGHRS and CDR2 is YFSETQ. The CDR3 contains 14 residues. Written as DNA, the CDR3 is TGCGCCAGCAGCTTGGTGGCGGGGCCCGGGGAGCTGTTTTTT. Protein sequence: CASSLVAGPGELFF.

The chain couples TRBV30 to TRBJ2-7, with 8 nucleotides matching TRBD1. This CDR3 has 15 residues. Per germline, CDR1 GTSNPN and CDR2 SVGIG (reference sequence). J lost 3 bases, V lost 5 bases, and 12 bases had no gene match. As DNA, the CDR3 is TGTGCCTGGGCTAAGCTTGATGGGACAGGCTACGAGCAGTACTTC. Translating it yields CAWAKLDGTGYEQYF.

The chain has TRBV2 and TRBJ2-7; weak D call: TRBD1 (6 bases). The CDR3 sequence is 13 residues long. V was clipped by 9 bases and J by 7 bases, with 19 bases between them. CDR1 and CDR2 from the germline V gene are SNHLY and FYNNEI. CDR3 protein: CASRRDTFGEQYF. The CDR3 bases are TGTGCCAGTCGACGGGACACTTTTGGGGAGCAGTACTTC.

The genes are TRBV19 and TRBJ2-3, with D possibly matching TRBD2 (6 bases). V was pared by 5 bases and J by 1 base, with 19 bases between. CDR3 length: 17 residues. The germline CDR1 and CDR2 sequences are LNHDA and SQIVND (reference sequence). CDR3 sequence: CASSRQATGGGTDTQYF. DNA of the CDR3: TGTGCCAGTAGTCGGCAGGCCACCGGCGGGGGCACAGATACGCAGTATTTT.

The chain recombines TRBV2 with TRBJ2-5; 10 bases fit TRBD2. In germline, CDR1 is SNHLY, CDR2 FYNNEI. The V and J ends lost 9 bases and 3 bases, in that order; junction bases with no gene match: 13. CDR3 length: 16 amino acids. The CDR3 sequence is CARKGVASGREETQYF. The CDR3 coding sequence is TGTGCCAGGAAAGGAGTGGCTAGCGGGAGAGAAGAGACCCAGTACTTC.

The chain employs TRBV3-1 (or the pseudogene TRBV3-2) and TRBJ2-2, with 7 bases identical to TRBD2. The CDR3 totals 17 residues. With V trimmed by 2 bases and J by 1 base, 7 bases remained unmatched. In germline, CDR1 is LGHDT, CDR2 YNNKEL (reference sequence). The chain's CDR3 is CASSQYRASGNTGELFF. The CDR3 DNA reads TGTGCCAGCAGCCAATATAGAGCTAGCGGGAACACCGGGGAGCTGTTTTTT.

The chain recombines TRBV12-5 with TRBJ1-3; no firm D call. CDR3 length equals 17 residues. Trimming removed 0 bases from V and 0 bases from J, with 12 bases in between. Germline V gives CDR1 LGHNT, CDR2 FRNRAP. CDR3 amino acids: CASGLVVQAGSGNTIYF. The CDR3 bases are TGTGCTAGTGGTTTGGTAGTTCAGGCAGGCTCTGGAAACACCATATATTTT.

This clone was recorded only once. The chain links TRBV20-1 to TRBJ2-1, with 7 bases matching TRBD2. CDR3 length: 15 residues. V dropped 3 bases and J dropped 8; count of bases not matched to a gene: 13. Germline V gene data show CDR1 as DFQATT and CDR2 as SNEGSKA (reference sequence). Here the CDR3 DNA reads TGCAGTGCTAGTTCCGTAGGGAGGGGAGCGGATGAGCAGTTCTTC. It is translated as CSASSVGRGADEQFF.